The rows below give T cell receptor beta chains drawn from one sample of a study of T cell responses to AZD1222 COVID-19 vaccine. Measured with immunoSEQ multiplex PCR; TCRdb has only the in-frame clones, and not every one. The profile shows 150,000 to 200,000 clones, approximately 90% of them singletons. The sample here was peripheral blood, taken 28 days after the second AZD1222 dose. These receptors were taken from an adult who received the AZD1222 COVID-19 vaccine. The CDR3 runs from the conserved cysteine through the conserved F or W. D genes are given only for firm matches. Clone sizes are given selectively: once, few, many, or a class where the clone is expanded.

>TRBV14|TRBJ2-7|.|once
TGTGCCAGCAGCCCTCAAATCTCTACAGGGAGCTCCTACGAGCAGTACTTC
CASSPQISTGSSYEQYF
>TRBV5-1|TRBJ2-5|TRBD2|.
TGCGCCAGCAGCTTGGCTAGCGGGAGTTTAGAGACCCAGTACTTC
CASSLASGSLETQYF
>TRBV24-1|TRBJ1-2|TRBD1|few
TGTGCCACCCAAATCGCCACAGGGGAGGACTATGGCTACACCTTC
CATQIATGEDYGYTF
>TRBV3-1/TRBV3-2|TRBJ1-1|.|.
TGTGCCAGCAGCCAAGACCTTCCAGGGATGCAAGGAATGAACACTGAAGCTTTCTTT
CASSQDLPGMQGMNTEAFF
>TRBV7-2|TRBJ1-3|.|.
TGTGCCAGCAGGTTATCCTCTGGAAACACCATATATTTT
CASRLSSGNTIYF
>TRBV7-3|TRBJ1-1|.|.
TGTGCCAGCAGCAAGTCGGGGAACACTGAAGCTTTCTTT
CASSKSGNTEAFF
>TRBV12-5|TRBJ2-5|.|.
TGTGCTAGTGGTTTGGAAGGGGAGACCCAGTACTTC
CASGLEGETQYF
>TRBV12-3/TRBV12-4|TRBJ1-1|TRBD1|.
TGTGCCAGCAGCCGGGGACAGGGTGAAGCTTTCTTT
CASSRGQGEAFF
>TRBV9|TRBJ2-2|TRBD2|.
TGTGCCAGCAGCGTAGGGTTAGCGGGGTCGCTTGCCGGGGAGCTGTTTTTT
CASSVGLAGSLAGELFF
>TRBV29-1|TRBJ2-7|.|.
TGCAGCGTTGGACTAGTCGAGGGCTACGAGCAGTACTTC
CSVGLVEGYEQYF
>TRBV19|TRBJ1-1|.|few
TGTGCCAGTAGTATCCCCGGACGGTCCACGGGAGCTTTCTTT
CASSIPGRSTGAFF
>TRBV6-5|TRBJ2-7|.|.
TGTGCCAGCAGTCTAACTCAGGAGCAGTACTTC
CASSLTQEQYF
>TRBV11-2|TRBJ1-1|TRBD1|.
TGTGCCAGCAGCCCGCGGACAGGTGGTGAAGCTTTCTTT
CASSPRTGGEAFF
>TRBV7-9|TRBJ2-3|TRBD2|.
TGTGCCAGCAGCTTAGCTTCGACTAGCGGTAGCACAGATACGCAGTATTTT
CASSLASTSGSTDTQYF
>TRBV12-3/TRBV12-4|TRBJ1-5|.|.
TGTGCCACCGGACAGCGCAATCAGCCCCAGCATTTT
CATGQRNQPQHF
>TRBV15|TRBJ2-5|TRBD1|.
TGTGCCACCAGCGGGGAAGACAGGGGTCGTAAGACCCAGTACTTC
CATSGEDRGRKTQYF
>TRBV5-1|TRBJ2-5|.|once
TGCGCCAGCAGCGTTAACCAAGAGACCCAGTACTTC
CASSVNQETQYF
>TRBV7-6|TRBJ1-1|.|.
TGTGCCAGCAGCTGGGGAAACACTGAAGCTTTCTTT
CASSWGNTEAFF
>TRBV7-7|TRBJ2-1|TRBD2|.
TGTGCCAGCAGCTTGGATGAATACGGCGGGAGCTCTTCCGGTGAGCAGTTCTTC
CASSLDEYGGSSSGEQFF
>TRBV28|TRBJ1-1|.|once
TGTGCCAGCAGCCCATCAAACACTGAAGCTTTCTTT
CASSPSNTEAFF
>TRBV9|TRBJ1-2|.|.
TGTGCCAGCAGCCCGGGGGGGATCGGGGACTATGGCTACACCTTC
CASSPGGIGDYGYTF
>TRBV9|TRBJ2-3|TRBD2|.
TGTGCCAGCAGCATAACTAGCGGGAGCTCAGATACGCAGTATTTT
CASSITSGSSDTQYF
>TRBV24-1|TRBJ2-2|TRBD2|.
TGTGCCACCAGTGATTGGACTAGCGGGGTTAACACCGGGGAGCTGTTTTTT
CATSDWTSGVNTGELFF
>TRBV19|TRBJ1-1|.|.
TGTGCCAGTAGTATGCTGGGGGCGCGAACTGAAGCTTTCTTT
CASSMLGARTEAFF
>TRBV20-1|TRBJ2-1|TRBD2|.
TGCAGTGCTAGTAGGACTAGCGGGAGATACAATGAGCAGTTCTTC
CSASRTSGRYNEQFF
>TRBV28|TRBJ1-1|TRBD1|.
TGTGCCAGCAGTATTGACAGGGGTTTAACTGAAGCTTTCTTT
CASSIDRGLTEAFF
>TRBV29-1|TRBJ2-5|.|once
TGCAGCGATTACCGTGTGGAGACCCAGTACTTC
CSDYRVETQYF
>TRBV19|TRBJ1-1|.|.
TGTGCCAGTAGTCGCGGCAGGGCATCCGGCAGAATGAACACTGAAGCTTTCTTT
CASSRGRASGRMNTEAFF